This T cell receptor (beta chain) was identified in a study of CD8 T cells in ankylosing spondylitis. Regarding the study as a whole: Typical of ankylosing spondylitis blood, it appeared, was a TCR beta motif of eight highly homologous variants. Prior literature has documented some motif variants in synovial fluid and blood from reactive arthritis.

Trimming took 4 bases from V and 1 from J, leaving 14 bases between them. The CDR3 is made up of 15 amino acids. Germline V gives CDR1 SGHVS, CDR2 FQNEAQ. Using quantitative 5'-RACE with molecular barcodes, the authors made TCR beta libraries. TCRdb called the 5' RACE reads again in MiXCR, with one record for every CDR3 protein. Of under 150,000 distinct CDR3 sequences listed, 17% are singletons. Comments on this clonotype: Its antigen remains unknown.

Sequenced material: blood, either unsorted or a sorted T cell fraction (not recorded which). The receptor was derived from a male donor with ankylosing spondylitis. The chain recombines TRBV7-8 with TRBJ2-7; D not resolved. The chain's CDR3 is CASSWAAGPSYEQYF. CDR3 DNA: TGTGCCAGCAGCTGGGCTGCAGGCCCTTCCTACGAGCAGTACTTC. Together with reference TRBV7-8 and TRBJ2-7, the CDR3 gives the full variable domain: GAGVSQSPRYKVAKRGQDVALRCDPISGHVSLFWYQQALGQGPEFLTYFQNEAQLDKSGLPSDRFFAERPEGSVSTLKIQRTQQEDSAVYLCASSWAAGPSYEQYFGPGTRLTVT.